A selection of T cell receptor beta chains follows, all from one sample in a study of technical replicates of blood from a handful of donors. Measured with immunoSEQ multiplex PCR; TCRdb has only the in-frame clones, and not every one. The sample lists 80,000 or so clones; nearly 98% were seen once. The specimen sequenced was T cells isolated from PBMCs. The receptors originated from a human donor in good health. Each CDR3 is given with its conserved first and last residue. D genes are given only for firm matches. Part of the rows lack a size; the others show once, few, many or a class for expanded clones.

>TRBV2|once|.|TRBJ2-5
CASMTGQETQYF
TGTGCCAGCATGACGGGCCAAGAGACCCAGTACTTC
>TRBV7-9|.|.|TRBJ2-1
CASSLVLGENEQFF
TGTGCCAGCAGCTTAGTCTTGGGCGAAAATGAGCAGTTCTTC
>TRBV6-5|.|.|TRBJ2-7
CATTGRAYEQYF
TGTGCCACCACGGGCAGGGCCTACGAGCAGTACTTC
>TRBV4-1|.|.|TRBJ2-7
CASSPAVETYEQYF
TGCGCCAGCAGCCCGGCGGTTGAAACCTACGAGCAGTACTTC
>TRBV5-1|.|.|TRBJ1-1
CASSLVGGIANTEAFF
TGCGCCAGCAGCTTGGTCGGGGGGATTGCGAACACTGAAGCTTTCTTT
>TRBV5-1|.|TRBD2|TRBJ2-7
CASRMTSDGVEQYF
TGCGCCAGCAGAATGACTAGCGACGGGGTCGAGCAGTACTTC
>TRBV6-5|.|.|TRBJ2-2
CASTGAATGELFF
TGTGCCAGCACAGGGGCAGCCACCGGGGAGCTGTTTTTT
>TRBV6-5|.|.|TRBJ1-1
CASSYFAGAGAFF
TGTGCCAGCAGTTACTTTGCGGGCGCCGGAGCTTTCTTT
>TRBV18|once|.|TRBJ2-1
CASSQEQSLSYNEQFF
TGTGCCAGCTCACAAGAACAGTCGCTTTCCTACAATGAGCAGTTCTTC
>TRBV11-3|.|TRBD2|TRBJ2-3
CASSLDLGPLASGGGDTQYF
TGTGCCAGCAGCTTGGACCTTGGCCCCTTGGCTAGCGGGGGGGGAGATACGCAGTATTTT
>TRBV30|.|.|TRBJ1-2
CAWRKGFVSVNYGYTF
TGTGCCTGGAGGAAGGGGTTTGTTTCAGTTAACTATGGCTACACCTTC
>TRBV27|.|TRBD1|TRBJ1-6
CASSLGQGGGRSPLHF
TGTGCCAGCAGTTTGGGACAGGGAGGAGGACGTTCACCCCTCCACTTT
>TRBV7-8|few|.|TRBJ1-1
CASSLGAGSNTEAFF
TGTGCCAGCAGCTTAGGAGCGGGCTCGAACACTGAAGCTTTCTTT
>TRBV11-2|.|TRBD1|TRBJ2-7
CASSSIIRGTGAYEQYF
TGTGCCAGCAGCTCAATCATTCGGGGTACAGGGGCCTACGAGCAGTACTTC
>TRBV6-5|.|.|TRBJ2-1
CASSYGRAPARDEQFF
TGTGCCAGCAGTTACGGGCGGGCGCCCGCTAGGGATGAGCAGTTCTTC
>TRBV20-1|.|TRBD1|TRBJ2-7
CSANRGEQYF
TGCAGTGCTAACAGGGGCGAGCAGTACTTC
>TRBV28|few|.|TRBJ1-5
CASSRPAGQPQHF
TGTGCCAGCAGTCGACCCGCCGGGCAGCCCCAGCATTTT
>TRBV6-6|.|TRBD2|TRBJ2-2
CATVPSGSSSGGELFF
TGTGCCACTGTCCCAAGCGGGAGCAGTTCTGGCGGGGAGCTGTTTTTT
>TRBV7-8|once|TRBD1|TRBJ1-2
CASSTRQGGYGYTF
TGTGCCAGCAGCACCCGACAGGGGGGCTATGGCTACACCTTC
>TRBV28|.|.|TRBJ2-5
CASRQGTRQETQYF
TGTGCCAGCAGACAGGGAACAAGACAAGAGACCCAGTACTTC
>TRBV30|.|TRBD1|TRBJ1-2
CAWKDRAQRPYGYTF
TGTGCCTGGAAGGACAGGGCCCAACGACCCTATGGCTACACCTTC
>TRBV7-5|.|.|TRBJ2-2
CVRSTTPTSGGQYGWGHTGELFF
TGTGTCAGAAGCACAACCCCAACTAGCGGGGGCCAGTACGGGTGGGGCCACACCGGGGAGCTGTTTTTT
>TRBV5-8|.|.|TRBJ1-6
CASSLGVGSYSYNSPLHF
TGTGCCAGCAGCTTAGGAGTAGGAAGCTACTCCTATAATTCACCCCTCCACTTT